A single sample gave rise to the 16 T cell receptor beta chains below, sequenced in a study of blood T cell repertoires in COVID-19. The data were produced by immunoSEQ multiplex PCR, yet TCRdb's version contains in-frame clones alone and is incomplete. The sample shows around 65,000 clones, about 81% of them seen only once. The sequenced sample consisted of peripheral blood. These receptor sequences come from a human donor in a cohort sampled during active COVID-19.

The chain combines TRBV10-1 with TRBJ2-4; 7 nucleotides line up with TRBD2. J lost 1 base, V lost 6 bases, and 27 bases had no gene match. The CDR3 covers 22 residues. Germline assignment: CDR1 WNHNN and CDR2 SYGVQD (reference sequence). In DNA form, the CDR3 reads TGCGCCAGCAGAGATGCCCCGGATGGGCGTAGCGGGCCTCGGGGGGCCAAAAACATTCAGTACTTC. Protein product: CASRDAPDGRSGPRGAKNIQYF.

The chain joins TRBV5-1 to TRBJ2-1; 11 bases line up with TRBD2. The germline V gene encodes CDR1 SGHRS and CDR2 YFSETQ. Unmatched junction bases numbered 11, after V lost 5 bases and J lost 4 bases. The CDR3 runs 17 residues. CDR3: CASRKVPGTSGYNEQFF. The CDR3 DNA sequence: TGCGCCAGCAGGAAAGTTCCCGGGACTAGCGGATACAATGAGCAGTTCTTC. Complete variable domain (other parts from reference TRBV5-1 and TRBJ2-1): KAGVTQTPRYLIKTRGQQVTLSCSPISGHRSVSWYQQTPGQGLQFLFEYFSETQRNKGNFPGRFSGRQFSNSRSEMNVSTLELGDSALYLCASRKVPGTSGYNEQFFGPGTRLTVL.

V gene TRBV3-1 (or the pseudogene TRBV3-2) combines with J gene TRBJ2-1; TRBD2 matches at 13 bases. Germline V gene data show CDR1 as LGHDT and CDR2 as YNNKEL (reference sequence). This CDR3 has 17 residues. With 4 bases clipped from V and 7 bases from J, the junction kept 10 bases outside the gene matches. The CDR3 sequence is CASSLRLAGGLGNEQFF. The CDR3 region has the DNA TGTGCCAGCAGCCTCCGACTAGCGGGAGGTCTTGGGAATGAGCAGTTCTTC.

The chain carries TRBV28 and TRBJ1-2; D is undetermined. Germline CDR1 reads MDHEN; CDR2 reads SYDVKM. CDR3 length equals 12 residues. The V end lost 5 bases, the J end lost 7 bases, and 11 bases lay between the germline ends. CDR3 sequence (DNA): TGTGCCAGCAGTCCCAACCGAGTTGGCTACACCTTC. Encoded protein: CASSPNRVGYTF.

The J gene is TRBJ2-7, the V gene TRBV18, with TRBD2 as a possible D gene (5 bases). The V end lost 3 bases, the J end lost 2 bases, and 14 bases lay between the germline ends. The V gene's germline CDR1 is KGHSH and CDR2 LQKENI. The CDR3 runs to 15 residues. The CDR3: CASSPPDSEAYEQYF. The CDR3 region has the DNA TGTGCCAGCTCACCCCCGGATAGCGAGGCCTACGAGCAGTACTTC.

Here the CDR3 reads CASSLGAGNQPQHF. CDR3 nucleotides: TGTGCCAGCAGCTTAGGGGCAGGCAATCAGCCCCAGCATTTT. The rearrangement links TRBV7-6 to TRBJ1-5; the D is unclear. Trimming pared 1 base from V and 2 bases from J, leaving 6 bases between. This CDR3 is built from 14 residues. Germline assignment: CDR1 SGHVS and CDR2 FNYEAQ.

The chain joins TRBV19 to TRBJ2-7; 8 bases match TRBD1. Trimming cost V 8 bases and J 5 bases; bases outside gene matches: 8. Germline CDR1 LNHDA, CDR2 SQIVND (reference sequence). The CDR3 covers 13 residues. CDR3 loop: CASSWSGGNEQYF. In DNA, the CDR3 is TGTGCCAGTTCATGGTCAGGGGGCAACGAGCAGTACTTC.

J is TRBJ2-1 and V is TRBV5-1; 13 bases line up with TRBD2. The J segment lost 4 bases and the V segment lost 0 bases, leaving 4 bases of the junction unmatched. CDR1 and CDR2 (germline): SGHRS, YFSETQ. This CDR3 comprises 17 residues. CDR3 coding DNA: TGCGCCAGCAGCTTGGGGGGGACTAGCGGGACATACAATGAGCAGTTCTTC. Protein sequence: CASSLGGTSGTYNEQFF. The whole variable domain, filled in from reference TRBV5-1 and TRBJ2-1, reads KAGVTQTPRYLIKTRGQQVTLSCSPISGHRSVSWYQQTPGQGLQFLFEYFSETQRNKGNFPGRFSGRQFSNSRSEMNVSTLELGDSALYLCASSLGGTSGTYNEQFFGPGTRLTVL.

The chain employs TRBV2 and TRBJ2-2; TRBD2 agrees at 9 bases. CDR3 size: 18 residues. Unmatched junction bases numbered 16, after V lost 6 bases and J lost 5 bases. Germline-derived CDR1 and CDR2 are SNHLY and FYNNEI. CDR3 sequence (DNA): TGTGCCAGCAGAGGGCTAGGCGCGGGAGGGCCGAGGACCGGGGAGCTGTTTTTT. This sequence encodes CASRGLGAGGPRTGELFF.

V gene TRBV28 combines with J gene TRBJ2-6, with D hard to call. The CDR3 has 16 amino acids. With 1 base removed from V and 0 bases from J, the gap between germline ends came to 7 bases. Per the germline V gene, CDR1 is MDHEN and CDR2 is SYDVKM. The CDR3 bases are TGTGCCAGCAGTTTATTACGGGTCTCTGGGGCCAACGTCCTGACTTTC. It codes for CASSLLRVSGANVLTF.

The gene calls are TRBV28 and TRBJ2-7; tentatively, D is TRBD1 (5 bases). The V gene lost 2 bases and the J gene lost 3 bases, with 11 bases spanning the gap. CDR1 is MDHEN and CDR2 is SYDVKM in the germline V gene. CDR3 length: 14 amino acids. The CDR3 is CASSLQGSSYEQYF. The CDR3 DNA reads as TGTGCCAGCAGTTTACAGGGATCGAGCTACGAGCAGTACTTC.

The rearrangement uses TRBV10-3 and TRBJ2-5; D might be TRBD1 (6 bases). V gave up 2 bases and J gave up 5 bases, with 12 bases separating them. Germline CDR1 reads ENHRY; CDR2 reads SYGVKD. This CDR3 spans 14 amino acids. The DNA for the CDR3 is TGTGCCATCAGTGAGCTTGGGACATCGGAGACCCAGTACTTC. It specifies CAISELGTSETQYF.

This clone appeared a few times. The chain uses TRBV3-1 (or the pseudogene TRBV3-2) and TRBJ1-5, with 10 bases fitting TRBD1. The CDR3 spans 20 residues. Germline loops: CDR1 LGHDT, CDR2 YNNKEL (reference sequence). Trimming at V came to 4 bases and at J to 3 bases, leaving 18 bases not matched to a gene. Written as DNA, the CDR3 is TGTGCCAGCAGCCTAGAATGGGGTGATCGGGGACAGGGGTCCAATCAGCCCCAGCATTTT. Protein sequence: CASSLEWGDRGQGSNQPQHF.

This clone was counted a single time. The chain is built from TRBV7-2 and TRBJ1-5; possibly TRBD1 for D (5 bases). The CDR3 runs 15 residues. V gave up 1 base and J gave up 4 bases, with 11 bases separating them. Germline assignment: CDR1 SGHTA and CDR2 FQGNSA. CDR3 residues: CASSLGDGGNQPQHF. The CDR3 region has the DNA TGTGCCAGCAGCTTAGGGGACGGGGGGAATCAGCCCCAGCATTTT.

Comment on this clone: A single base separates this from a much larger clone, so it may be a read error. The sample holds other DNA sequences that translate to the same CDR3. The chain joins TRBV6-5 to TRBJ2-5, with 9 bases identical to TRBD1. V shed 6 bases, J shed 5 bases, and the junction held 4 bases outside the gene matches. The CDR3 extends over 13 amino acids. Germline-derived CDR1 and CDR2 are MNHEY and SVGAGI. CDR3 loop: CASSRDRDETQYF. The CDR3 DNA follows: TGTGCCAGCAGCCGGGACAGGGACGAGACCCAGTACTTC.

The rearrangement uses TRBV7-9 and TRBJ1-3; D unresolved. This CDR3 region has 15 residues. Germline loops: CDR1 SEHNR, CDR2 FQNEAQ (reference sequence). Trimming took off 5 bases at V and 2 bases at J, with 13 bases between the two ends. Here the CDR3 DNA reads TGTGCCAGCAGCCCCCCAACGCGGGCTGGAAACACCATATATTTT. This encodes CASSPPTRAGNTIYF.